The 3 T cell receptor beta chains given below trace back to one sample, sequenced in a study of vaccination effects on CD4 cells after COVID-19 (dated by TCRdb to 2022 to 2024). The library was generated by the immunoSEQ multiplex PCR assay. The table was pulled from immuneACCESS by TCRdb, which kept in-frame rearrangements only. Such tables lose some clones; where checked, under half of the loss comes from unresolved V genes, and the rest has no known cause. The sample yields tens of thousands of clones; approximately 64% were counted once. Approximately 12% of the sample is taken by the ten largest. These receptors have no known antigen. In the ViraFEST assay, PBMC were stimulated with viral peptide pools, and TCR sequencing was then used to find antigen-specific CD4+ T cell clonotypes based on their expansion. After less than 13 days of culture, CD4+ T cells were isolated with the EasySep CD4+ T cell isolation kit. None of the healthy vaccine recipients had a prior SARS-CoV-2 infection, which was confirmed by nucleocapsid antibody tests that came back negative both before and after vaccination.

Sample: CD4+ T cells from PBMCs cultured with HCoV-OC43 spike peptides, taken before COVID-19 vaccination. This sample's cell subset or site label indicates: HCoV-OC43 spike overlapping peptide pool stimulation. The receptor source for this set is a human donor who received a COVID-19 vaccine.

The sample holds a few counts of this clone. The gene calls are TRBV30 and TRBJ1-1, with 9 positions matching TRBD1. V lost 2 bases, J lost 2 bases, and 3 bases stayed unmatched. Germline CDR1 and CDR2: GTSNPN and SVGIG (reference sequence). The CDR3 runs 14 residues. CDR3 DNA sequence: TGTGCCTGGAGTACGGGACAGGGTAACACTGAAGCTTTCTTT. It codes for CAWSTGQGNTEAFF. The full variable domain, completed using reference TRBV30 and TRBJ1-1, is SQTIHQWPATLVQPVGSPLSLECTVEGTSNPNLYWYRQAAGRGLQLLFYSVGIGQISSEVPQNLSASRPQDRQFILSSKKLLLSDSGFYLCAWSTGQGNTEAFFGQGTRLTVV.

The chain employs TRBV4-1 and TRBJ2-7; D is unclear. Trimming took off 0 bases at V and 3 bases at J, with 15 bases between the two ends. Germline V lookup: CDR1 MGHRA, CDR2 YSYEKL. The CDR3 is 16 residues long. The CDR3: CASSQEIWGALYEQYF. DNA of the CDR3: TGCGCCAGCAGCCAAGAAATCTGGGGTGCCCTCTACGAGCAGTACTTC.

V is TRBV5-6 and J is TRBJ1-1; the D gene is possibly TRBD1 (6 bases). Germline V lookup: CDR1 SGHDT, CDR2 YYEEEE. With 0 bases removed from V and 6 bases from J, the gap between germline ends came to 15 bases. This CDR3 region has 15 residues. The CDR3 DNA reads TGTGCCAGCAGCTTGGGGACAGCGATTGTCTCTGAAGCTTTCTTT. It yields the protein CASSLGTAIVSEAFF.